Listed here are 32 T cell receptor beta chains from one sample, sequenced in a study of persistence of HIV-infected CD4 T cells. No antigen has been assigned to these receptors. Stimulation used around 10 ug/mL lysate from CMV-infected fibroblasts. CD40L/CD69 double-negative CD45RO-high memory CD4+ T cells were collected. The immunoSEQ assay was version 4, run in survey mode. The assay was immunoSEQ multiplex PCR, and TCRdb's table has in-frame clones only and misses some. The sample has some 48,000 clones; around 75% are singletons. Sequencing was performed on CD4+ T cells sorted from PBMCs after roughly 19-hour stimulation, taken from a patient who received antiretroviral therapy. These receptors all stem from an adult man with HIV who was CMV-seropositive.

V is TRBV6-5 and J is TRBJ2-7; TRBD2 agrees at 14 bases. The CDR3 sequence is 16 residues long. CDR1 is MNHEY and CDR2 is SVGAGI in the germline V gene. With 4 bases clipped from V and 5 bases from J, the junction kept 7 bases outside the gene matches. CDR3 loop: CASSSRLAGGPHEQYF. For the CDR3, the DNA is TGTGCCAGCAGTTCGCGACTAGCGGGAGGGCCCCACGAGCAGTACTTC.

Here the CDR3 reads CSVSGGINTGELFF. The CDR3 nucleotides read TGCAGCGTGAGCGGGGGTATAAACACCGGGGAGCTGTTTTTT. J is TRBJ2-2 and V is TRBV29-1, with 8 bases aligning to TRBD2. V lost 6 bases and J lost 2; bases outside the gene matches: 5. CDR3 size: 14 residues. CDR1 and CDR2 from the germline V gene are SQVTM and ANQGSEA.

This clone was found a few times. This chain links TRBV28 with TRBJ2-3, with D perhaps TRBD2 (5 bases). The CDR3 contains 14 residues. Between the trimmed V and J ends, which lost 7 bases and 6 bases, there was a span of 17 bases. Germline V CDR1 and CDR2: MDHEN, SYDVKM. CDR3 protein: CASKPGYSHDTQYF. For the CDR3, the DNA is TGTGCCAGCAAGCCGGGGTATTCACACGATACGCAGTATTTT.

This sequence joins TRBV5-6 and TRBJ1-2; a weak D match, TRBD1 (5 bases). Germline CDR1 reads SGHDT; CDR2 reads YYEEEE. The CDR3 totals 14 residues. V lost 4 bases to trimming and J lost 7 bases, with 17 bases between them. CDR3 sequence: CASSPFRDEGGYTF. DNA of the CDR3: TGTGCCAGCAGCCCGTTCCGGGACGAGGGTGGCTACACCTTC.

As DNA, the CDR3 is TGTGCCTGGAGGTCCAGAGGTAGCGGGAGTATGTACGAGCAGTACTTC. It translates to CAWRSRGSGSMYEQYF. This chain uses TRBV30 with TRBJ2-7; 9 positions agree with TRBD2. The CDR3 loop spans 16 amino acids. V was clipped by 3 bases and J by 4 bases; unmatched bases: 13. The germline V gene has CDR1 GTSNPN and CDR2 SVGIG (reference sequence).

The rearrangement links TRBV6-5 to TRBJ1-3, with TRBD1 identical over 8 bases. This CDR3 is 14 amino acids long. CDR1 is MNHEY and CDR2 is SVGAGI in the germline V gene. With V trimmed by 6 bases and J by 2 bases, 3 bases remained unmatched. In DNA form, the CDR3 reads TGTGCCAGCAGAAGGACAGGGACTGGAAACACCATATATTTT. Protein product: CASRRTGTGNTIYF.

The V gene is TRBV6-2 or TRBV6-3, the J gene TRBJ2-7; the D gene is possibly TRBD1 (5 bases). CDR1 is MNHEY and CDR2 is SVGEGT in the germline V gene. Trimming shortened V by 0 bases and J by 0 bases, and 9 bases separated the two germline ends. The CDR3 has 15 amino acids. CDR3 DNA: TGTGCCAGCAGTTACTCCCAGGGTCTCTCCTACGAGCAGTACTTC. It specifies CASSYSQGLSYEQYF.

J is TRBJ2-1 and V is TRBV15; D may match TRBD1 or TRBD2 (5 bases each). CDR1 and CDR2 (germline): LNHNV, YYDKDF (reference sequence). Trimming left V 7 bases short and J 8 bases short, with 18 bases between. The CDR3 runs to 14 residues. DNA of the CDR3: TGTGCCACCACCCAAGGGACCACACCCCATGAGCAGTTCTTC. Translation gives CATTQGTTPHEQFF.

The table lists this clone with a count of one. The rearrangement uses TRBV29-1 and TRBJ2-3, with TRBD2 identical over 7 bases. J was trimmed by 2 bases and V by 4 bases; bases with no gene match: 6. From germline, CDR1 is SQVTM and CDR2 ANQGSEA. The length of the CDR3 is 14 residues. The CDR3 DNA follows: TGCAGCGTTGGGGCGGGAGACTCCACAGATACGCAGTATTTT. Its protein product is CSVGAGDSTDTQYF.

This rearrangement joins TRBV2 to TRBJ1-2; 7 bases line up with TRBD1. V shed 7 bases and J 5 bases; nucleotides not matched to a gene: 16. Looked up from germline, CDR1 is SNHLY and CDR2 is FYNNEI. This CDR3 has 16 amino acids. The DNA of the CDR3 is TGTGCCAGCACCCGGGACAGAATGCAAATAGAATATGGCTACACCTTC. This encodes CASTRDRMQIEYGYTF. Filled out from reference TRBV2 and TRBJ1-2, the complete variable domain reads EPEVTQTPSHQVTQMGQEVILRCVPISNHLYFYWYRQILGQKVEFLVSFYNNEISEKSEIFDDQFSVERPDGSNFTLKIRSTKLEDSAMYFCASTRDRMQIEYGYTFGSGTRLTVV.

This clone turned up a few times. This chain joins TRBV9 and TRBJ1-2; tentatively, D is TRBD1 (6 bases). Germline CDR1 reads SGDLS; CDR2 reads YYNGEE. V was cut by 0 bases and J by 8 bases, with 17 bases left in between. The CDR3 spans 15 residues. This chain's CDR3 is CASSVVPQGSGGYTF. Here the CDR3 DNA reads TGTGCCAGCAGCGTAGTCCCACAGGGTAGCGGAGGCTACACCTTC.

This clone showed up just a few times. CDR3 region: CAISESSGPYEQYF. CDR3 sequence (DNA): TGTGCCATCAGTGAGTCGAGTGGGCCCTACGAGCAGTACTTC. The V and J genes are TRBV10-3 and TRBJ2-7; no firm D call. The CDR3 is 14 amino acids. The germline gives CDR1 ENHRY, CDR2 SYGVKD. Trimming shortened V by 0 bases and J by 2 bases, and 8 bases separated the two germline ends.

The chain's CDR3 is CASSPQTSISYNEQFF. The CDR3, as DNA: TGTGCCAGTAGTCCCCAGACTAGCATCTCCTACAATGAGCAGTTCTTC. The gene calls are TRBV19 and TRBJ2-1; 7 bases are a match to TRBD2. J lost 0 bases, V lost 5 bases, and 7 bases had no gene match. This CDR3 is built from 16 residues. From germline, CDR1 is LNHDA and CDR2 SQIVND (reference sequence).

CDR3 loop: CASSAATGMGSPLHF. As DNA, the CDR3 is TGTGCCAGCAGCGCCGCCACAGGAATGGGTTCACCCCTCCACTTT. The chain uses TRBV9 and TRBJ1-6, with D tentatively TRBD1 (5 bases). The CDR3 length is 15 residues. Germline V gene lookup returns CDR1 SGDLS and CDR2 YYNGEE. Trimming removed 3 bases at V and 9 bases at J, with 16 bases between.

In its sample, this clone was seen a few times. The CDR3 nucleotides read TGTGCCAGCAGGACGGACAATAATTCACCCCTCCACTTT. This gives the protein CASRTDNNSPLHF. The chain combines TRBV7-2 with TRBJ1-6; possibly TRBD1 for D (5 bases). CDR1 and CDR2 (germline): SGHTA, FQGNSA. V lost 6 bases and J lost 5, with 8 bases in between. This CDR3 has 13 residues.

This clone was counted between two and nine times. The V call is TRBV19, the J call TRBJ1-2; 7 bases map to TRBD1. The CDR3 covers 15 residues. The germline V gene has CDR1 LNHDA and CDR2 SQIVND (reference sequence). Trimming cost V 6 bases and J 3 bases; bases outside gene matches: 10. CDR3 residues: CASRALRQGDYGYTF. The CDR3 DNA reads as TGTGCCAGTAGGGCACTAAGACAGGGAGACTATGGCTACACCTTC.

V gene TRBV4-1 combines with J gene TRBJ2-7; 10 bases align to TRBD2. Germline V gene lookup returns CDR1 MGHRA and CDR2 YSYEKL. This CDR3 has 22 residues. With 0 bases clipped from V and 5 bases from J, the junction kept 25 bases outside the gene matches. In DNA form, the CDR3 reads TGCGCCAGCAGCCAAGAATGGGCCCCCCGGCCTAGCGGGAGACCCCTCAGCAACGAGCAGTACTTC. Translating gives CASSQEWAPRPSGRPLSNEQYF.

The chain recombines TRBV5-1 with TRBJ1-1; the match to TRBD1 covers 10 bases. The CDR3 contains 17 residues. V dropped 4 bases and J dropped 1; count of bases not matched to a gene: 10. Per the germline V gene, CDR1 is SGHRS and CDR2 is YFSETQ. CDR3 bases: TGCGCCAGCAGCCTAGGGACAGGGGCCCAACCGAACACTGAAGCTTTCTTT. Translation: CASSLGTGAQPNTEAFF.

The chain carries TRBV24-1 and TRBJ2-2; a weak D match, TRBD1 (6 bases). Trimming removed 1 base from V and 4 bases from J, with 12 bases in between. Germline values: CDR1 KGHDR, CDR2 SFDVKD. CDR3 length: 16 amino acids. The CDR3 nucleotides are TGTGCCACCAGTGATTTTACAGGGTCCGGCACCGGGGAGCTGTTTTTT. It codes for CATSDFTGSGTGELFF.

The V and J genes are TRBV30 and TRBJ1-6, with D tentatively TRBD1 (5 bases). The germline CDR1 and CDR2 sequences are GTSNPN and SVGIG (reference sequence). The CDR3 has 18 residues. V was cut by 0 bases and J by 3 bases, with 18 bases left in between. The CDR3 region is CAWSVLRGQVFYNSPLHF. As DNA, the CDR3 is TGTGCCTGGAGTGTACTGCGGGGCCAGGTTTTCTATAATTCACCCCTCCACTTT.

The V call is TRBV6-5, the J call TRBJ1-3, with D possibly matching TRBD1 (6 bases). CDR1 and CDR2 (germline): MNHEY, SVGAGI. V lost 6 bases, J lost 9 bases, and 18 bases lay in between. This CDR3 is 14 amino acids long. In DNA form, the CDR3 reads TGTGCCAGCAGACAACAGGGTTTCAGCGTCACCATATATTTT. It yields the protein CASRQQGFSVTIYF.

The rearrangement joins TRBV30 to TRBJ2-7, with D perhaps matching TRBD2 (6 bases). The CDR3 loop spans 12 amino acids. Germline V gene lookup returns CDR1 GTSNPN and CDR2 SVGIG (reference sequence). The germline V and J ends were trimmed by 2 bases and 6 bases, with 11 bases remaining between them. CDR3 loop: CAWSRRVGEQYF. The CDR3 region has the DNA TGTGCCTGGAGTCGGAGGGTAGGCGAGCAGTACTTC.

The V call is TRBV5-1, the J call TRBJ1-1, with D hard to call. Germline V gene data show CDR1 as SGHRS and CDR2 as YFSETQ. With 3 bases removed from V and 3 bases from J, the gap between germline ends came to 12 bases. CDR3 length: 14 amino acids. CDR3 loop: CASSSGGGHTEAFF. CDR3 in DNA: TGCGCCAGCAGCTCCGGAGGAGGCCACACTGAAGCTTTCTTT.

The chain uses TRBV7-2 and TRBJ2-2; no firm D call. Trimming stripped 4 bases from V and 9 bases from J, with 15 bases between. In germline, CDR1 is SGHTA, CDR2 FQGNSA. The length of the CDR3 is 14 residues. CDR3 protein: CASSSSVRFRELFF. CDR3 nucleotide sequence: TGTGCCAGCAGCTCAAGCGTCCGGTTCAGGGAGCTGTTTTTT.

J is TRBJ1-2 and V is TRBV7-6; D perhaps matches TRBD1 (5 bases). The V gene's germline CDR1 is SGHVS and CDR2 FNYEAQ. The CDR3 spans 14 residues. V lost 5 bases and J 8 bases, leaving 18 bases between the germline ends. CDR3 in DNA: TGTGCCAGCAGCCCTCGCGGGGGTTTTAGGGGCTACACCTTC. Translating it yields CASSPRGGFRGYTF.

V usage is TRBV7-2 and J usage is TRBJ2-7, with no clear D. V was cut by 0 bases and J by 2 bases, with 11 bases left in between. The CDR3 covers 15 residues. From germline, CDR1 is SGHTA and CDR2 FQGNSA. The chain's CDR3 is CASSLATSQAYEQYF. The CDR3 coding sequence is TGTGCCAGCAGCTTAGCTACTTCCCAGGCCTACGAGCAGTACTTC. Using reference TRBV7-2 and TRBJ2-7 for the parts outside the CDR3, the full variable domain is GAGVSQSPSNKVTEKGKDVELRCDPISGHTALYWYRQSLGQGLEFLIYFQGNSAPDKSGLPSDRFSAERTGGSVSTLTIQRTQQEDSAVYLCASSLATSQAYEQYFGPGTRLTVT.

This chain joins TRBV11-3 and TRBJ2-1, with no clear D. Germline CDR1 SGHNT, CDR2 YENEEA. Deletions cut 0 bases from V and 1 base from J, with 1 base between. This CDR3 contains 13 residues. The CDR3 loop is CASSLESYNEQFF. The CDR3 DNA reads TGTGCCAGCAGCTTAGAATCCTACAATGAGCAGTTCTTC.

This clone was picked up one time. The V call is TRBV2, the J call TRBJ1-5; 7 bases map to TRBD1. Germline CDR1 is SNHLY and CDR2 is FYNNEI. The CDR3 is 13 residues long. With V trimmed by 7 bases and J by 7 bases, 7 bases remained unmatched. The CDR3 is CASNRQGRQPQHF. The CDR3 DNA is TGTGCCAGCAATCGACAGGGCCGGCAGCCCCAGCATTTT. Combining the CDR3 with reference TRBV2 and TRBJ1-5 gives the whole variable domain EPEVTQTPSHQVTQMGQEVILRCVPISNHLYFYWYRQILGQKVEFLVSFYNNEISEKSEIFDDQFSVERPDGSNFTLKIRSTKLEDSAMYFCASNRQGRQPQHFGDGTRLSIL.

This sequence joins TRBV4-3 and TRBJ2-1; possibly TRBD1 for D (5 bases). The ends were cut back, 3 bases at V and 4 bases at J, with 10 bases in the middle. The CDR3 is 14 residues long. CDR1 and CDR2 (germline): LGHNA, YSLEER. The DNA of the CDR3 is TGCGCCAGCAGCCAGACAGACACTTACAATGAGCAGTTCTTC. It is translated as CASSQTDTYNEQFF.

This clone was picked up one time. The V gene is TRBV19, the J gene TRBJ2-2, with a tentative D call TRBD2 (7 bases). From germline, CDR1 is LNHDA and CDR2 SQIVND (reference sequence). This CDR3 comprises 14 residues. Trimming took 6 bases from V and 6 from J, leaving 14 bases between them. Here the CDR3 reads CASREWGGSGELFF. CDR3 in DNA: TGTGCCAGTAGAGAATGGGGGGGCTCCGGGGAGCTGTTTTTT.

CDR3 in amino acids: CASSQVSVNTEAFF. CDR3 sequence (DNA): TGTGCCAGCAGCCAAGTGTCCGTAAACACTGAAGCTTTCTTT. This chain links TRBV11-1 with TRBJ1-1, with D hard to call. V was trimmed by 5 bases and J by 2 bases, leaving 12 bases between them. Per germline, CDR1 SGHAT and CDR2 FQDESV (reference sequence). CDR3 length: 14 amino acids.

The rearrangement links TRBV6-2 or TRBV6-3 to TRBJ2-5, with unresolved D. CDR1 MNHEY and CDR2 SVGEGT come from the germline V gene. V lost 0 bases and J 4 bases, leaving 9 bases between the germline ends. This CDR3 spans 14 amino acids. CDR3 nucleotide sequence: TGTGCCAGCAGTTACTCGGGGTCCCGAGAGACCCAGTACTTC. Translation: CASSYSGSRETQYF.